What follows is one TCR beta chain and its context. Its specificity is not known. The CDR3 has 15 amino acids. V shed 0 bases and J 3 bases; nucleotides not matched to a gene: 4. Looked up from germline, CDR1 is MGHRA and CDR2 is YSYEKL. The data derive from a study of shared clonotypes between healthy human individuals. Study-level points and caveats: Non-shared clonotypes had lower generation probabilities than those shared by all four donors. Sampling involved blood alone; tissue repertoires likely differ. In general, naive subsets displayed greater estimated richness than memory subsets did.

Naive CD8 cells were CD45RO-negative, positively selected for CCR7, excluding terminally differentiated effector memory CD45RA+ cells. Running of the assay took place at deep level. The method was immunoSEQ multiplex PCR; TCRdb's version includes in-frame clones alone and lacks a portion of them. The data show 760,000 or so clones, about 96% seen once. The source material was naive CD8+ T cells sorted from blood. This chain links TRBV4-1 with TRBJ1-2; the match to TRBD1 covers 7 bases. This receptor was taken from a man aged 30 to 39 in good health. The CDR3 DNA sequence: TGCGCCAGCAGCCAAGATCTTGGGACAGACTATGGCTACACCTTC. Its protein is CASSQDLGTDYGYTF.